What follows are 4 T cell receptor beta chains derived from one specimen sequenced in a study of blood T cell repertoires in COVID-19. The table came from immunoSEQ multiplex PCR; TCRdb's copy has only in-frame clones and leaves some out. Here the sample spans 250,000 to 300,000 clones, 80% to 90% being singletons. Source material: PBMCs or T cells enriched from blood (not recorded which). Every receptor here comes from a woman between 50 and 59 years old who had recovered from COVID-19.

The chain carries TRBV6-5 and TRBJ1-1; D perhaps matches TRBD1 (6 bases). The CDR3 spans 14 residues. V gave up 0 bases and J gave up 1 base, with 6 bases separating them. CDR1 MNHEY and CDR2 SVGAGI come from the germline V gene. CDR3 sequence: CASSYSGGNTEAFF. CDR3 DNA: TGTGCCAGCAGTTACTCAGGGGGGAACACTGAAGCTTTCTTT.

Remarks on this clone: Other DNA variants within this sample encode the same CDR3. V and J are TRBV21-1 and TRBJ2-4; the table assigns TRBD2, which was not confirmed against the DNA. TRBV21-1 is assigned pseudogene status. The CDR3 covers 21 residues. The CDR3 nucleotides read TGTGCCAGCAGCAAAGGAGGACTAGCGGGAGGACCTTTAAGTGCCAAAAACATTCAGTACTTC. Amino acid sequence: CASSKGGLAGGPLSAKNIQYF.

This sequence joins TRBV5-4 and TRBJ1-2; D is ambiguous. The ends were cut back, 3 bases at V and 7 bases at J, with 13 bases in the middle. CDR3 length equals 13 residues. CDR1 and CDR2 from the germline V gene are SGHNT and YYREEE (reference sequence). CDR3 sequence: CASSSEIYSGYTF. CDR3 DNA sequence: TGTGCCAGCAGCTCTGAGATTTACTCTGGCTACACCTTC.

The chain recombines TRBV18 with TRBJ2-3, with D uncertain. Trimming shortened V by 0 bases and J by 6 bases, and 7 bases separated the two germline ends. This CDR3 is built from 13 residues. Per the germline V gene, CDR1 is KGHSH and CDR2 is LQKENI. Here the CDR3 reads CASSPPVLDTQYF. The CDR3 DNA follows: TGTGCCAGCTCACCACCCGTTCTTGATACGCAGTATTTT.